These 26 T cell receptor beta chains were all obtained from the same sample, sequenced in a study of T cell repertoires in cytomegalovirus infection. Antigen specificity for these receptors is unknown. TCRdb analysed the reads with MiXCR anew, one entry per CDR3 protein. The sample has around 100,000 distinct CDR3 sequences, about 9.5% seen once. Sequencing was done on a sample of PBMCs, sequenced either directly or after in vitro stimulation (not recorded which). These receptor sequences come from a human donor in good health (CMV status not recorded). Some clones in this sample may be carry-over from other donors' samples.

This clonotype was seen more than once but under ten times. This sequence joins TRBV24-1 and TRBJ2-3; TRBD1 agrees at 9 bases. The CDR3 runs to 13 residues. Germline V lookup: CDR1 KGHDR, CDR2 SFDVKD. The V gene end was trimmed by 12 bases and the J gene end by 0 bases; junction bases not matched to a gene: 3. The CDR3 loop reads CAAGTGSTDTQYF. The CDR3 coding sequence is TGTGCCGCCGGGACAGGGAGCACAGATACGCAGTATTTT.

This clonotype occurred a few times. The rearrangement links TRBV20-1 to TRBJ1-5; 7 bases fit TRBD1. The germline V gene encodes CDR1 DFQATT and CDR2 SNEGSKA (reference sequence). The trim removed 0 bases at V and 3 bases at J, leaving 2 bases unmatched. This CDR3 contains 14 residues. The CDR3 spells CSAREGQNNQPQHF. The CDR3 bases are TGCAGTGCTAGAGAGGGACAGAACAATCAGCCCCAGCATTTT.

The rearrangement joins TRBV6-6 to TRBJ2-1, with 7 bases that match TRBD1. Losses at the gene ends were 2 bases for V and 7 bases for J; bases not matched to a gene: 8. The CDR3 spans 15 residues. Germline CDR1 is MNHNY and CDR2 is SVGAGI (reference sequence). CDR3 coding DNA: TGTGCCAGCAGTTACCGCCGACAGGGTCGGAATGAGCAGTTCTTC. Translation: CASSYRRQGRNEQFF.

The chain joins TRBV6-5 to TRBJ1-5; D is ambiguous. Trimming removed 4 bases from V and 6 bases from J, with 10 bases in between. This CDR3 has 13 residues. The germline V gene encodes CDR1 MNHEY and CDR2 SVGAGI. CDR3 bases: TGTGCCAGCAGTTTTGGAATGGGTCAGCCCCAGCATTTT. Its protein product is CASSFGMGQPQHF.

The V gene is TRBV19, the J gene TRBJ1-2; TRBD1 matches at 9 bases. V was pared by 6 bases and J by 2 bases, with 4 bases of the junction left unmatched. Looked up from germline, CDR1 is LNHDA and CDR2 is SQIVND (reference sequence). CDR3 length: 14 residues. The CDR3 DNA is TGTGCCAGTAGACCGACAGGGGGAAACTATGGCTACACCTTC. Residues: CASRPTGGNYGYTF.

This clonotype was counted ten times or more. The chain links TRBV7-2 to TRBJ1-2; possibly TRBD1 for D (5 bases). Germline-derived CDR1 and CDR2 are SGHTA and FQGNSA. The V gene lost 5 bases and the J gene lost 4 bases, with 26 bases spanning the gap. This CDR3 is 18 amino acids long. In DNA, the CDR3 is TGTGCCAGCAGCCGAATCCTAACGACTACCAGGGATCCCTATGGCTACACCTTC. Amino acid sequence: CASSRILTTTRDPYGYTF.

This clonotype was detected only a few times. The genes are TRBV27 and TRBJ1-6, with 10 bases aligning to TRBD1. This CDR3 comprises 15 residues. J gave up 9 bases and V 6 bases, and 8 bases lay outside the gene matches. The germline V gene has CDR1 MNHEY and CDR2 SMNVEV (reference sequence). CDR3 in amino acids: CASRSVRTGGSPLHF. CDR3 DNA: TGTGCCAGCAGATCAGTACGGACAGGGGGTTCACCCCTCCACTTT.

This clonotype was picked up a small number of times. The CDR3 DNA sequence: TGTGCCAGCAGTTTCGACGACGGTAGCTCCTATAATTCACCCCTCCACTTT. Translation gives CASSFDDGSSYNSPLHF. The chain links TRBV6-6 to TRBJ1-6; no clear D gene. Deletions cut 4 bases from V and 0 bases from J, with 13 bases between. The V gene's germline CDR1 is MNHNY and CDR2 SVGAGI (reference sequence). The CDR3 is 17 amino acids.

The gene calls are TRBV19 and TRBJ2-7; 7 positions match TRBD2. Germline V gene lookup returns CDR1 LNHDA and CDR2 SQIVND (reference sequence). This CDR3 region has 15 residues. V was clipped by 5 bases and J by 1 base; unmatched bases: 8. The CDR3 spells CASSSFNGGSYEQYF. CDR3 in DNA: TGTGCCAGTAGTTCATTCAACGGGGGGTCCTACGAGCAGTACTTC.

To note about this clonotype: The CDR3 end shows no conserved phenylalanine or tryptophan, and so a read error is likely. The rearrangement joins TRBV6-5 to TRBJ1-1; no clear D. V dropped 0 bases and J dropped 9 bases, with 8 bases sitting between them. From germline, CDR1 is MNHEY and CDR2 SVGAGI. The CDR3 is made up of 12 amino acids. Written as DNA, the CDR3 is TGTGCCAGCAGTTACTCGAACCAGCAAGCTTTCATT. Protein sequence: CASSYSNQQAFI.

The sample holds many counts of this clonotype. V and J are TRBV6-2 or TRBV6-3 and TRBJ1-5, with D possibly matching TRBD1 (5 bases). The CDR3 has 13 residues. Germline loops: CDR1 MNHEY, CDR2 SVGEGT. Trimming stripped 6 bases from V and 7 bases from J, with 13 bases between. The CDR3, as DNA: TGTGCCAGCAGACCACCGGGGCCCCAGCCCCAGCATTTT. This codes for CASRPPGPQPQHF.

Comments on this clonotype: A read error is likely, as this CDR3 ends without the conserved phenylalanine or tryptophan. The chain links TRBV6-4 to TRBJ2-2; no clear D gene. From germline, CDR1 is MRHNA and CDR2 SNTAGT. CDR3 size: 14 residues. Trimming removed 4 bases at V and 2 bases at J, with 8 bases between. CDR3 nucleotide sequence: TGTGCCAGCAGTGTCCTATCCAACACCGGGGAGCTGTTTGTT. Its protein is CASSVLSNTGELFV.

V is TRBV6-4 and J is TRBJ1-5; D ambiguous. The V end was cut by 0 bases, the J end by 4 bases, with 4 bases between. Germline CDR1 reads MRHNA; CDR2 reads SNTAGT. The CDR3 loop spans 13 amino acids. CDR3 loop: CASSDSGNQPQHF. CDR3 nucleotides: TGTGCCAGCAGTGACTCAGGGAATCAGCCCCAGCATTTT.

This clonotype was picked up many times. The chain carries TRBV7-2 and TRBJ1-1; TRBD1 agrees at 7 bases. V lost 7 bases and J lost 2; bases outside the gene matches: 10. The CDR3 is 15 residues long. Germline CDR1 is SGHTA and CDR2 is FQGNSA. The CDR3 region has the DNA TGTGCCAGCACATTCACGGGGACAGCCAACACTGAAGCTTTCTTT. This translates into CASTFTGTANTEAFF.

In its sample, this clonotype was seen many times. V is TRBV27 and J is TRBJ1-2, with D unclear. There are 16 residues in the CDR3. Trimming pared 5 bases from V and 1 base from J, leaving 17 bases between. The germline V gene has CDR1 MNHEY and CDR2 SMNVEV (reference sequence). CDR3 sequence (DNA): TGTGCCAGCAGTGGCAGTGCGGGGTTTGGTAACTATGGCTACACCTTC. Translating it yields CASSGSAGFGNYGYTF.

This clonotype was detected only a few times. The V gene is TRBV10-3, the J gene TRBJ1-5, with D maybe TRBD1 (5 bases). The germline V and J ends were trimmed by 3 bases and 5 bases, with 20 bases remaining between them. The CDR3 has 17 amino acids. Germline values: CDR1 ENHRY, CDR2 SYGVKD. CDR3 amino acids: CAISDLPREGGHQPQHF. The CDR3, as DNA: TGTGCCATCAGTGACCTACCCAGGGAGGGAGGGCATCAGCCCCAGCATTTT.

This clonotype appeared many times. The chain carries TRBV7-2 and TRBJ2-1; a weak D match, TRBD2 (6 bases). V was cut by 3 bases and J by 3 bases, with 12 bases left in between. Germline CDR1 is SGHTA and CDR2 is FQGNSA. The CDR3 is 15 amino acids. CDR3 protein: CASSFLEGFYNEQFF. CDR3 bases: TGTGCCAGCAGCTTTCTGGAGGGTTTCTACAATGAGCAGTTCTTC.

This clonotype has a handful of counts. V usage is TRBV11-3 and J usage is TRBJ2-2; D is unresolved. Trimming pared 2 bases from V and 0 bases from J, leaving 4 bases between. Germline CDR1 and CDR2: SGHNT and YENEEA. The CDR3 is 14 amino acids. CDR3 protein: CASSLTSNTGELFF. Here the CDR3 DNA reads TGTGCCAGCAGCTTAACATCGAACACCGGGGAGCTGTTTTTT.

This clonotype was detected a few times. The chain links TRBV19 to TRBJ2-3; D is perhaps TRBD2 (5 bases). The CDR3 loop spans 16 amino acids. The germline gives CDR1 LNHDA, CDR2 SQIVND (reference sequence). V gave up 3 bases and J gave up 2 bases, with 15 bases separating them. CDR3 loop: CASSIFERTDTDTQYF. The DNA for the CDR3 is TGTGCCAGTAGTATTTTCGAGCGGACTGACACAGATACGCAGTATTTT.

The V and J genes are TRBV5-4 and TRBJ1-4; maybe TRBD1 (6 bases). CDR1 is SGHNT and CDR2 is YYREEE in the germline V gene (reference sequence). There are 14 residues in the CDR3. V shed 4 bases and J shed 6 bases, with 13 bases lying between them. The CDR3 DNA reads as TGTGCCAGCAGCCCGGGACAACTAGATGAAAAACTGTTTTTT. This codes for CASSPGQLDEKLFF.

This clonotype was detected a few times. The genes are TRBV28 and TRBJ2-7, with a possible D match to TRBD2 (6 bases). V gave up 2 bases and J gave up 3 bases, with 17 bases separating them. Germline loops: CDR1 MDHEN, CDR2 SYDVKM. There are 16 residues in the CDR3. The CDR3 here is CASSLDLGGGDYEQYF. In DNA, the CDR3 is TGTGCCAGCAGTTTAGACTTGGGGGGAGGAGACTACGAGCAGTACTTC.

This clonotype came up many times. The chain employs TRBV7-2 and TRBJ2-1; possibly TRBD2 for D (6 bases). There are 18 residues in the CDR3. V was shortened by 5 bases and J by 0 bases, with 20 bases between the two germline ends. Germline-derived CDR1 and CDR2 are SGHTA and FQGNSA. The CDR3 bases are TGTGCCAGCAGCCTAGATAGGGACTCACTAAGCTCCTACAATGAGCAGTTCTTC. Its translation is CASSLDRDSLSSYNEQFF. Drawing the rest from reference TRBV7-2 and TRBJ2-1, the complete variable domain is GAGVSQSPSNKVTEKGKDVELRCDPISGHTALYWYRQSLGQGLEFLIYFQGNSAPDKSGLPSDRFSAERTGGSVSTLTIQRTQQEDSAVYLCASSLDRDSLSSYNEQFFGPGTRLTVL.

This clonotype was recorded many times. The V call is TRBV7-2, the J call TRBJ2-3; 7 positions agree with TRBD2. In germline, CDR1 is SGHTA, CDR2 FQGNSA. V lost 6 bases, J lost 1 base, and 7 bases stayed unmatched. The CDR3 is made up of 15 amino acids. CDR3 nucleotide sequence: TGTGCCAGCAGTTTGGGAGGGCCGGGCACAGATACGCAGTATTTT. It specifies CASSLGGPGTDTQYF.

This clonotype was seen a handful of times. The rearrangement uses TRBV20-1 and TRBJ2-5, with 11 bases lining up with TRBD1. J gave up 5 bases and V 6 bases, and 8 bases lay outside the gene matches. The CDR3 covers 14 residues. CDR1 is DFQATT, CDR2 SNEGSKA, per germline (reference sequence). For the CDR3, the DNA is TGCAGTGCGGCTCCGGGACAGGGGGGGGAGACCCAGTACTTC. The encoded protein is CSAAPGQGGETQYF.

V is TRBV4-3 and J is TRBJ1-2; TRBD1 aligns across 8 bases. Germline CDR1 reads LGHNA; CDR2 reads YSLEER. This CDR3 comprises 15 residues. J lost 7 bases, V lost 1 base, and 8 bases had no gene match. The DNA of the CDR3 is TGCGCCAGCAGCCAAGGCCGACAGGGGCTTAGTGGCTACACCTTC. It yields the protein CASSQGRQGLSGYTF.

This clonotype was picked up one time. This chain links TRBV7-9 with TRBJ2-2, with 9 bases lining up with TRBD1. The germline CDR1 and CDR2 sequences are SEHNR and FQNEAQ (reference sequence). Losses at the gene ends were 6 bases for V and 8 bases for J; bases not matched to a gene: 10. The CDR3 is 15 amino acids. CDR3 in amino acids: CASRYTLTGGGELFF. Written as DNA, the CDR3 is TGTGCCAGCAGATACACCCTGACAGGGGGTGGGGAGCTGTTTTTT.